This T cell receptor beta chain appears in the sequencing data of a study of T-cell memory formation after mild COVID-19. For the study at large: Across donors, TCR clusters were largely donor specific. Study-wide points: Those CD4+ clones that contracted were mainly in CM and EM (CD8+ ones in EMRA).

To note about this clonotype: Its antigen is undetermined.

The 5'RACE method, run with constant-segment primers, produced TCR alpha and TCR beta cDNA libraries (carrying sample barcodes and UMIs). MiXCR, applied by TCRdb to the 5' RACE reads, yields one record per CDR3 protein. This sample has roughly 250,000 distinct CDR3 sequences, with approximately 16% found just once. CDR3 size: 16 residues. Trimming shortened V by 4 bases and J by 9 bases, and 20 bases separated the two germline ends. Per the germline V gene, CDR1 is SGDLS and CDR2 is YYNGEE. The source of this sequence is a man between 18 and 35 years old who had mild COVID-19 (a few samples of this study predate the infection). Cell type and time point are not known. The sample taken for sequencing was PBMCs or a T cell subset sorted from them (not recorded which). The rearrangement links TRBV9 to TRBJ1-6; D perhaps matches TRBD1 (6 bases). CDR3 in amino acids: CASSSMSGQLGSPLHF. The CDR3 bases are TGTGCCAGCAGCTCAATGAGCGGACAGTTGGGTTCACCCCTCCACTTT.